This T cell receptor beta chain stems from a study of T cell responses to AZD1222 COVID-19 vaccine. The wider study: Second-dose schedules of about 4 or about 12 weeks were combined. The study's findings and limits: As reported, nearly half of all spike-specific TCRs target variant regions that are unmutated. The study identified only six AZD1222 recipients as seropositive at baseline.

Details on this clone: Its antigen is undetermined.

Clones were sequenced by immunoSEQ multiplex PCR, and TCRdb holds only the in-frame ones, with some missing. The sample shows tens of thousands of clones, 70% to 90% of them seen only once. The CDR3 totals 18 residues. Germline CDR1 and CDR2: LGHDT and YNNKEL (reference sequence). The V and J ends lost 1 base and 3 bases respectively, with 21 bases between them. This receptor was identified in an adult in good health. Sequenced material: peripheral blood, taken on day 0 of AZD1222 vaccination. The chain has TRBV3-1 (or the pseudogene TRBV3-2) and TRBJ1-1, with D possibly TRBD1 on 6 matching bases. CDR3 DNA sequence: TGTGCCAGCAGCCAAGGACTCGGGACACCTGGGGTGGACACTGAAGCTTTCTTT. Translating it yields CASSQGLGTPGVDTEAFF.